What follows are 19 T cell receptor beta chains derived from one specimen sequenced in a study of Ad26.COV2.S vaccination and SARS-CoV-2 variants. The data were produced by immunoSEQ multiplex PCR, yet TCRdb's version contains in-frame clones alone and is incomplete. The sample has 200,000 to 300,000 clones; roughly 85% are singletons. Treatment: about 20 received Ad26.COV2.S at low or high dose, single or two shots; 5 received placebo; per-sample allocation not given. Collection of the samples took place on day 63 after the first injection of vaccine or placebo. The sample was peripheral blood, taken in a trial of Ad26.COV2.S vaccine versus placebo. These receptors all come from a person aged 18-65 years who received the Ad26.COV2.S COVID-19 vaccine or a placebo.

CDR3 loop: CASSHPVRNYGYTF. CDR3 nucleotide sequence: TGCGCCAGCAGCCACCCCGTCAGGAACTATGGCTACACCTTC. V and J are TRBV4-1 and TRBJ1-2; no firm D call. In germline, CDR1 is MGHRA, CDR2 YSYEKL. The CDR3 is 14 amino acids. The V end lost 3 bases, the J end lost 2 bases, and 10 bases lay between the germline ends.

This clone was recorded once. The chain has TRBV6-2 or TRBV6-3 and TRBJ2-7; no clear D gene. V was clipped by 4 bases and J by 7 bases, with 14 bases between them. CDR3 length: 13 residues. From germline, CDR1 is MNHEY and CDR2 SVGEGT. CDR3 residues: CASSSNGAREQYV. Here the CDR3 DNA reads TGTGCCAGCAGTTCAAACGGAGCCCGAGAGCAGTACGTC.

This chain uses TRBV19 with TRBJ2-3; 7 positions agree with TRBD2. CDR1 LNHDA and CDR2 SQIVND come from the germline V gene (reference sequence). The CDR3 spans 17 residues. The V segment lost 9 bases and the J segment 3 bases; nucleotides outside the gene matches: 18. The CDR3 nucleotides are TGTGCCAGCACCCGGGGACGTCTGGGGGGGAGGACAGATACGCAGTATTTT. Translating gives CASTRGRLGGRTDTQYF. Drawing the rest from reference TRBV19 and TRBJ2-3, the complete variable domain is DGGITQSPKYLFRKEGQNVTLSCEQNLNHDAMYWYRQDPGQGLRLIYYSQIVNDFQKGDIAEGYSVSREKKESFPLTVTSAQKNPTAFYLCASTRGRLGGRTDTQYFGPGTRLTVL.

The V call is TRBV15, the J call TRBJ2-3; D call uncertain. V dropped 0 bases and J dropped 3 bases, with 16 bases sitting between them. Germline CDR1 reads LNHNV; CDR2 reads YYDKDF (reference sequence). The CDR3 runs to 17 residues. CDR3 DNA sequence: TGTGCCACCAGCAGAGATATTACATCCACAGCTACAGATACGCAGTATTTT. Residues: CATSRDITSTATDTQYF.

Regarding this clone: This CDR3 is also generated by other DNA sequences in the sample. The chain couples TRBV4-3 to TRBJ2-5; D is unclear. The germline gives CDR1 LGHNA, CDR2 YSLEER. The CDR3 runs to 14 residues. V gave up 1 base and J gave up 2 bases, with 8 bases separating them. The CDR3 region is CASSQGTGQETQYF. CDR3 nucleotide sequence: TGCGCCAGCAGCCAAGGGACGGGTCAAGAGACCCAGTACTTC.

The chain combines TRBV6-5 with TRBJ2-3, with 8 bases that match TRBD2. The V segment lost 3 bases and the J segment 5 bases; nucleotides outside the gene matches: 4. The CDR3 sequence is 14 residues long. Germline lookup yields CDR1 MNHEY and CDR2 SVGAGI. The CDR3 loop reads CASSYSLAGDTQYF. The CDR3 region has the DNA TGTGCCAGCAGTTATAGTCTAGCGGGAGATACGCAGTATTTT.

V is TRBV4-3 and J is TRBJ2-2, with 10 bases fitting TRBD1. Germline values: CDR1 LGHNA, CDR2 YSLEER. CDR3 length: 16 amino acids. V shed 3 bases and J 7 bases; nucleotides not matched to a gene: 8. CDR3 coding DNA: TGCGCCAGCAGCCACGGGACAGGGGCCGGCGGCGGGGAGCTGTTTTTT. This translates into CASSHGTGAGGGELFF.

The chain is built from TRBV5-1 and TRBJ1-1, with a weak D call TRBD1 (5 bases). The CDR3 spans 15 residues. CDR1 is SGHRS, CDR2 YFSETQ, per germline. The germline V and J ends were trimmed by 3 bases and 0 bases, with 12 bases remaining between them. CDR3 amino acids: CASSSDTFMNTEAFF. CDR3 sequence (DNA): TGCGCCAGCAGCTCGGACACCTTTATGAACACTGAAGCTTTCTTT. Full variable domain (remainder filled in from reference TRBV5-1 and TRBJ1-1): KAGVTQTPRYLIKTRGQQVTLSCSPISGHRSVSWYQQTPGQGLQFLFEYFSETQRNKGNFPGRFSGRQFSNSRSEMNVSTLELGDSALYLCASSSDTFMNTEAFFGQGTRLTVV.

The chain is built from TRBV7-8 and TRBJ2-3; D call uncertain. This CDR3 spans 14 amino acids. The germline CDR1 and CDR2 sequences are SGHVS and FQNEAQ. V dropped 1 base and J dropped 4 bases, with 9 bases sitting between them. The CDR3 loop reads CASSLEGRADTQYF. The CDR3, as DNA: TGTGCCAGCAGCTTAGAGGGTAGGGCAGATACGCAGTATTTT.

The chain is built from TRBV19 and TRBJ2-7, with TRBD2 identical over 7 bases. Germline CDR1 LNHDA, CDR2 SQIVND (reference sequence). The CDR3 consists of 17 residues. J gave up 4 bases and V 1 base, and 13 bases lay outside the gene matches. The CDR3 here is CASSIGGRIPGEYEQYF. The CDR3, as DNA: TGTGCCAGTAGTATAGGCGGGAGAATTCCGGGAGAATACGAGCAGTACTTC.

This chain uses TRBV3-1 (or the pseudogene TRBV3-2) with TRBJ2-1, with 11 bases matching TRBD2. Germline values: CDR1 LGHDT, CDR2 YNNKEL (reference sequence). The V and J ends lost 0 bases and 5 bases, in that order; junction bases with no gene match: 12. This CDR3 has 19 residues. The CDR3 loop reads CASSQDKGVSGRAHNEQFF. The CDR3 DNA reads as TGTGCCAGCAGCCAAGATAAGGGCGTTAGCGGGAGGGCCCACAATGAGCAGTTCTTC.

This chain connects TRBV7-2 to TRBJ2-5; unclear D gene. Trimming left V 1 base short and J 6 bases short, with 9 bases between. CDR3 length: 13 residues. The germline gives CDR1 SGHTA, CDR2 FQGNSA. DNA of the CDR3: TGTGCCAGCAGCTTAGACAGTGGAAAGACCCAGTACTTC. Its protein is CASSLDSGKTQYF.

This CDR3 reads CASSQPGLAQSNEQFF. The CDR3 bases are TGTGCCAGCAGCCAGCCGGGACTAGCGCAATCCAATGAGCAGTTCTTC. The chain uses TRBV3-1 (or the pseudogene TRBV3-2) and TRBJ2-1; 10 bases are a match to TRBD2. The V segment lost 3 bases and the J segment 6 bases; nucleotides outside the gene matches: 8. The CDR3 is 16 amino acids. The germline CDR1 and CDR2 sequences are LGHDT and YNNKEL (reference sequence).

The chain has TRBV3-1 (or the pseudogene TRBV3-2) and TRBJ2-1, with D unresolved. The CDR3 contains 13 residues. Trimming removed 1 base at V and 9 bases at J, with 10 bases between. Germline V lookup: CDR1 LGHDT, CDR2 YNNKEL (reference sequence). This chain's CDR3 is CASSQVPSLEQFF. The CDR3 DNA follows: TGTGCCAGCAGCCAAGTTCCCTCACTTGAGCAGTTCTTC.

The V call is TRBV19, the J call TRBJ1-3; D gene uncertain. Germline values: CDR1 LNHDA, CDR2 SQIVND (reference sequence). The V gene lost 4 bases and the J gene lost 0 bases, with 4 bases spanning the gap. CDR3 length: 13 amino acids. CDR3 coding DNA: TGTGCCAGTAGTACTGTCTCTGGAAACACCATATATTTT. This translates into CASSTVSGNTIYF.

The chain carries TRBV4-3 and TRBJ2-2; D is undetermined. The germline CDR1 and CDR2 sequences are LGHNA and YSLEER. The CDR3 consists of 15 residues. V was trimmed by 1 base and J by 5 bases, leaving 11 bases between them. The CDR3 region is CASSQGIPRTGELFF. Written as DNA, the CDR3 is TGCGCCAGCAGCCAAGGTATCCCCAGGACCGGGGAGCTGTTTTTT.

This clone was picked up one time. The chain couples TRBV30 to TRBJ1-5; a possible D gene is TRBD1 (5 bases). The CDR3 loop spans 15 amino acids. The germline V and J ends were trimmed by 3 bases and 4 bases, with 16 bases remaining between them. Per germline, CDR1 GTSNPN and CDR2 SVGIG (reference sequence). CDR3 in amino acids: CAWSKGTRGNQPQHF. CDR3 DNA sequence: TGTGCCTGGAGCAAGGGAACGAGGGGTAATCAGCCCCAGCATTTT.

This rearrangement joins TRBV10-3 to TRBJ2-1; 12 nucleotides agree with TRBD2. This CDR3 is built from 21 residues. V gave up 8 bases and J gave up 0 bases; unmatched junction bases: 20. Per germline, CDR1 ENHRY and CDR2 SYGVKD. The CDR3 sequence is CAIGFRGRLAGARSSYNEQFF. The CDR3 region has the DNA TGTGCCATCGGCTTCCGAGGGAGACTAGCGGGAGCCCGGAGCTCCTACAATGAGCAGTTCTTC.

The chain is built from TRBV19 and TRBJ1-6; 9 bases map to TRBD1. The CDR3 contains 13 residues. The germline CDR1 and CDR2 sequences are LNHDA and SQIVND (reference sequence). With V trimmed by 11 bases and J by 7 bases, 6 bases remained unmatched. The chain's CDR3 is CAFTGTGNSPLHF. Here the CDR3 DNA reads TGTGCCTTCACCGGGACAGGGAATTCACCCCTCCACTTT.